The present entry profiles one TCR beta chain with its context. This clone was seen only once. Its antigen is not yet known. One base away there is no much larger clone; base qualities are not given. This record comes from a study of shared clonotypes between healthy human individuals (TCRdb year 2020). With respect to the entire study: A couple of women and a few men aged 18 to 49 years were included in the cohort. Libraries were prepared and TCR repertoires were sequenced by different laboratories using diverse techniques, in order to increase sequencing depth and limit assay-specific biases. Blood TCR repertoires of roughly 5 healthy adults were deeply sequenced to estimate repertoire size and the extent of clonotype sharing between individuals. Per donor, three plates each were used for CD4 naive and CD4 memory, two for CD8 naive, and one for CD8 memory. Between about 0.94 and 8.9 billion PBMCs per donor were obtained by leukapheresis. The full study reports these points: Sampling was limited to blood, and TCR repertoires in tissue likely differ from TCR repertoires in blood. Compared with non-shared clonotypes, clonotypes shared by all four sorted-subset donors had higher generation probabilities. Rarefaction of sorted-subset datasets indicated incomplete sequencing despite the large sequencing depth. Because the study included a small number of donors, the genetic and exposure-history diversity represented was limited. When a few donors were compared, the shared fraction of clonotypes was around 4.6% for naive CD4, 3% to 4% for naive CD8, 2.3% for memory CD4, and around 0.4% for memory CD8. Pairwise subsampling led to the expectation that sequencing depth would affect the degree of clonotype sharing among donors. Estimated clonotype richness was generally larger for naive than for memory subsets.

The donors were healthy, HIV-negative adults with no recently reported acute infections or vaccinations. Every donor was a Caucasian adult living in Nashville, Tennessee, USA. CD4+ T cells were enriched through magnetic negative selection, after which naive cells were positively selected on CD45RA and the remaining negative fraction served as the memory subset. Blood was collected by leukapheresis, and PBMCs were isolated by Ficoll-Histopaque density gradient centrifugation and then cryopreserved in liquid nitrogen vapor phase. Analytical flow cytometry was used to check the purity and quantity of each magnetically sorted T cell population. Genomic DNA was isolated from each sorted fraction and quantified by UV absorbance on a Nanodrop 2000c. Using the deep immunoSEQ assay, TCR CDR3 regions were amplified from genomic DNA by multiplex PCR. Extracted genomic DNA from each cell subset was spread evenly across all wells of several immunoSEQ 96-well plates, with each plate serving as a replicate. For sorted subsets, each replicate PCR was loaded with 200 to 250 ng genomic DNA, equivalent to 30,000 or so T cell genomes. The purified libraries were quantified using a Qubit 3.0 fluorometer, sized with a Bioanalyzer 2100, and then quantified again using the KAPA Library Quantification kit. Every immunoSEQ 96-well plate was sequenced on a separate single-read 150-cycle Illumina NextSeq 550 flow cell. Regarding the original processing steps: Because only junctional sequences without quality scores were contained in the immunoSEQ output, filtering matching that applied to full-length reads could not be performed. Sequences were annotated with PyIR, a Python wrapper for IgBLAST v1.9, using IMGT germline references to assign V/J genes and CDR3. Reads were filtered out if the reads had weak V/J assignments (E-value above 1e-6), no CDR3, stop codons, out-of-frame junctions, or ambiguous translated residues. A V3J clonotype was defined by an identical inferred V gene, J gene, and CDR3 amino acid sequence. To compute the percentage overlap between repertoires, the number of shared unique clonotypes was divided by the size of the smaller repertoire. Richness of each repertoire was evaluated using RTK rarefaction, the Chao1 estimator, and Recon v2.1 estimates of unobserved clonotypes. OLGA was used to compute generation probabilities for all TCRbeta clonotypes that the gDNA method yielded from four donors. TCRdb mirrors the immuneACCESS table, restricted to in-frame sequences. Some clones are absent from its copies; in checked studies, under half trace to an unresolved V gene, and the reason for the others is unknown. V, J and clone size derive from that table, while D and trimming were established from the DNA sequence. The sample records millions of clones, just over 90% of which are singletons. Under 0.45% of the sample is taken by the ten largest.

The sample taken for sequencing was naive CD4+ T cells from PBMCs. The cell subset or site label corresponds to: CD45RA+ positively selected. This clonotype was sampled from a man between 18 and 35 years old in good health. Some clones in this sample may be carry-over from other donors' samples.

The CDR3 loop reads CASSPTANGIQPQHF. The DNA reads TGTGCCAGCAGTCCGACAGCGAATGGGATCCAGCCCCAGCATTTT. The V and J segments used are TRBV28 and TRBJ1-5; a weak D assignment points to TRBD1 (5 bases agree). A distance of 18 bases separates the germline ends of V and J, which lose 5 bases and 7 bases respectively. The CDR3, cysteine through phenylalanine, is 15 amino acids long. The retained sequence is limited to the CDR3, 45 bases, with the frame set at the first base. As encoded in the germline V gene, CDR1 is MDHEN while CDR2 is SYDVKM.